The 25 T cell receptor beta chains presented below share a single source sample, sequenced in a study of cytomegalovirus exposure and HLA in healthy donors. PCR primers comprised 60 Vbeta and 13 Jbeta primers. Sequencing was performed with immunoSEQ multiplex PCR; in TCRdb, only in-frame clones are kept and a portion is missing. The sample yields about 210,000 clones, approximately 80% seen once. Material: PBMCs. The receptors shown here come from a man aged 25 to 40 in good health and CMV-seronegative.

The chain links TRBV5-1 to TRBJ1-4, with a weak D call TRBD1 (5 bases). CDR3 length: 14 amino acids. CDR1 SGHRS and CDR2 YFSETQ come from the germline V gene. The V and J ends lost 5 bases and 8 bases respectively, with 16 bases between them. As DNA, the CDR3 is TGCGCCAGCAGTAGGGGTCAGGCTCGGGAAAAACTGTTTTTT. Translated: CASSRGQAREKLFF.

This chain uses TRBV11-2 with TRBJ1-1; D might be TRBD1 (5 bases). V lost 3 bases and J 1 base, leaving 24 bases between the germline ends. Germline V lookup: CDR1 SGHAT, CDR2 FQNNGV. The CDR3 is made up of 19 amino acids. The DNA of the CDR3 is TGTGCCAGCAGCTTGGGCCAGGGCCGAGGTGGTTCGTGGAACACTGAAGCTTTCTTT. Translation gives CASSLGQGRGGSWNTEAFF. The full variable domain, in which reference TRBV11-2 and TRBJ1-1 provide the parts outside the CDR3, is EAGVAQSPRYKIIEKRQSVAFWCNPISGHATLYWYQQILGQGPKLLIQFQNNGVVDDSQLPKDRFSAERLKGVDSTLKIQPAKLEDSAVYLCASSLGQGRGGSWNTEAFFGQGTRLTVV.

The chain couples TRBV5-8 to TRBJ2-5, with 7 bases lining up with TRBD2. In germline, CDR1 is SGHTS, CDR2 YDEGEE. V lost 2 bases and J lost 5; bases outside the gene matches: 9. CDR3 length: 15 residues. This CDR3 reads CASSFPSGISETQYF. CDR3 nucleotides: TGTGCCAGCAGCTTCCCTAGCGGTATCTCGGAGACCCAGTACTTC.

V is TRBV28 and J is TRBJ1-2, with D hard to call. The CDR3 totals 12 residues. V was trimmed by 11 bases and J by 5 bases, leaving 15 bases between them. Germline CDR1 reads MDHEN; CDR2 reads SYDVKM. Written as DNA, the CDR3 is TGTGCCGGTCGGTCAACTACATATGGCTACACCTTC. Protein product: CAGRSTTYGYTF.

The chain uses TRBV28 and TRBJ2-1; TRBD2 might be the D (6 bases). Trimming removed 5 bases at V and 7 bases at J, with 18 bases between. The CDR3 totals 15 residues. The germline V gene has CDR1 MDHEN and CDR2 SYDVKM. The CDR3 DNA reads TGTGCCAGCAGTCCACCTAGCGAGGGTTTAAATGAGCAGTTCTTC. Translating gives CASSPPSEGLNEQFF.

The chain links TRBV18 to TRBJ2-7; 9 bases line up with TRBD1. The CDR3 extends over 14 amino acids. The V and J ends lost 4 bases and 5 bases, in that order; junction bases with no gene match: 6. Germline V lookup: CDR1 KGHSH, CDR2 LQKENI. CDR3 DNA: TGTGCCAGCTCACTAGGACAGGGGAACGACGAGCAGTACTTC. Protein sequence: CASSLGQGNDEQYF.

The chain joins TRBV4-2 to TRBJ2-7; TRBD2 matches at 12 bases. V lost 4 bases, J lost 2 bases, and 6 bases stayed unmatched. Germline values: CDR1 LGHNA, CDR2 YNFKEQ. There are 16 residues in the CDR3. CDR3: CASSRPTSGGAYEQYF. The CDR3 DNA follows: TGTGCCAGCAGCCGACCGACTAGCGGGGGTGCCTACGAGCAGTACTTC.

This chain connects TRBV28 to TRBJ1-5; D unresolved. Germline V gives CDR1 MDHEN, CDR2 SYDVKM. The V end lost 8 bases, the J end lost 2 bases, and 19 bases lay between the germline ends. The CDR3 runs to 16 residues. CDR3 sequence: CASSSGTRGGNQPQHF. As DNA, the CDR3 is TGTGCCAGCTCGTCTGGTACTCGCGGGGGCAATCAGCCCCAGCATTTT.

CDR3 sequence reads: CASRVTGGTRQPQHF. The CDR3 bases are TGTGCCAGCAGGGTCACAGGTGGCACCCGTCAGCCCCAGCATTTT. V usage is TRBV28 and J usage is TRBJ1-5, with D perhaps TRBD1 (5 bases). Germline V lookup: CDR1 MDHEN, CDR2 SYDVKM. V dropped 6 bases and J dropped 6 bases, with 18 bases sitting between them. CDR3 length: 15 amino acids.

In this sample, this clone turned up a few times. The chain employs TRBV5-4 and TRBJ2-2; 12 bases line up with TRBD2. The CDR3 consists of 16 residues. Trimming removed 3 bases from V and 5 bases from J; junction bases left unmatched: 5. Germline V gene lookup returns CDR1 SGHNT and CDR2 YYREEE (reference sequence). The CDR3: CASSSPTSGGTGELFF. The CDR3 nucleotides are TGTGCCAGCAGCTCCCCGACTAGCGGGGGAACCGGGGAGCTGTTTTTT. Full variable domain (rest looked up from reference TRBV5-4 and TRBJ2-2): ETGVTQSPTHLIKTRGQQVTLRCSSQSGHNTVSWYQQALGQGPQFIFQYYREEENGRGNFPPRFSGLQFPNYSSELNVNALELDDSALYLCASSSPTSGGTGELFFGEGSRLTVL.

The chain joins TRBV11-2 to TRBJ2-1; D might be TRBD2 (5 bases). From germline, CDR1 is SGHAT and CDR2 FQNNGV. CDR3 size: 15 residues. Trimming stripped 5 bases from V and 7 bases from J, with 18 bases between. The CDR3 nucleotides read TGTGCCAGCAGCGCCCCGGGAAGCCTTGGGAATGAGCAGTTCTTC. Protein sequence: CASSAPGSLGNEQFF.

This chain links TRBV2 with TRBJ2-7; 11 bases map to TRBD1. The CDR3 length is 14 residues. With V trimmed by 9 bases and J by 1 base, 5 bases remained unmatched. CDR1 and CDR2 from the germline V gene are SNHLY and FYNNEI. CDR3 DNA sequence: TGTGCCAGTTGGACAGGGGGCGATTCCTACGAGCAGTACTTC. This translates into CASWTGGDSYEQYF.

This chain links TRBV5-1 with TRBJ1-1; 8 nucleotides align to TRBD1. The CDR3 is made up of 13 amino acids. The V gene end was trimmed by 4 bases and the J gene end by 5 bases; junction bases not matched to a gene: 4. The germline V gene has CDR1 SGHRS and CDR2 YFSETQ. The DNA for the CDR3 is TGCGCCAGCAGCCCCAGACAGGGGACTGAAGCTTTCTTT. It is translated as CASSPRQGTEAFF.

This clone was observed a single time. CDR3 loop: CASSRTSTETQYF. The CDR3 nucleotides read TGCGCCAGCAGCCGGACTAGTACAGAGACCCAGTACTTC. The rearrangement joins TRBV10-1 to TRBJ2-5, with 7 bases identical to TRBD2. CDR3 length: 13 amino acids. CDR1 WNHNN and CDR2 SYGVQD come from the germline V gene (reference sequence). V lost 6 bases to trimming and J lost 4 bases; unmatched junction nucleotides: 5.

This chain uses TRBV7-2 with TRBJ2-5; a possible D gene is TRBD1 (5 bases). Germline V lookup: CDR1 SGHTA, CDR2 FQGNSA. CDR3 length: 14 residues. The germline V and J ends were trimmed by 4 bases and 5 bases, with 14 bases remaining between them. CDR3 sequence reads: CASSSGWGAETQYF. CDR3 bases: TGTGCCAGCAGCTCAGGGTGGGGCGCGGAGACCCAGTACTTC.

The J gene is TRBJ2-2, the V gene TRBV19; 11 bases agree with TRBD2. The CDR3 consists of 15 residues. Germline V lookup: CDR1 LNHDA, CDR2 SQIVND (reference sequence). J was trimmed by 1 base and V by 7 bases; bases with no gene match: 2. The CDR3: CASITSGGNTGELFF. CDR3 nucleotide sequence: TGTGCCAGTATTACTAGCGGGGGGAACACCGGGGAGCTGTTTTTT.

This clone was seen more than once but under ten times. This sample also contains other DNA sequences that code for the same CDR3. The chain employs TRBV2 and TRBJ1-2; D remains unclear. The CDR3 loop spans 13 amino acids. CDR1 and CDR2 (germline): SNHLY, FYNNEI. Trimming took 2 bases from V and 2 from J, leaving 6 bases between them. The CDR3: CASSENSNYGYTF. As DNA, the CDR3 is TGTGCCAGCAGTGAAAACAGCAACTATGGCTACACCTTC.

The chain employs TRBV6-5 and TRBJ2-7; tentatively, D is TRBD1 (5 bases). Trimming stripped 6 bases from V and 3 bases from J, with 18 bases between. This CDR3 is 15 amino acids long. Per germline, CDR1 MNHEY and CDR2 SVGAGI. In DNA form, the CDR3 reads TGTGCCAGCAGGCCTGACAGAACGGGCCTCTACGAGCAGTACTTC. It is translated as CASRPDRTGLYEQYF.

The gene calls are TRBV6-5 and TRBJ1-1, with a weak D call TRBD1 (5 bases). The CDR3 has 12 amino acids. From germline, CDR1 is MNHEY and CDR2 SVGAGI. V was pared by 11 bases and J by 4 bases, with 14 bases between. CDR3 amino acids: CAVRTLLTEAFF. The CDR3 coding sequence is TGTGCCGTACGGACATTACTCACTGAAGCTTTCTTT.

J is TRBJ1-6 and V is TRBV7-9; D is perhaps TRBD1 (5 bases). The CDR3 runs 15 residues. The germline CDR1 and CDR2 sequences are SEHNR and FQNEAQ (reference sequence). V lost 2 bases and J lost 5, with 10 bases in between. The chain's CDR3 is CASSLSGLNNSPLHF. The CDR3 DNA follows: TGTGCCAGCAGCTTATCAGGGCTAAATAATTCACCCCTCCACTTT.

The chain combines TRBV18 with TRBJ1-6; D is possibly TRBD1 (5 bases). The ends were cut back, 3 bases at V and 2 bases at J, with 20 bases in the middle. This CDR3 region has 19 residues. The germline V gene has CDR1 KGHSH and CDR2 LQKENI. In nucleotides, the CDR3 is TGTGCCAGCTCACCTCGGTTTATCAGGGATCTCACCTATAATTCACCCCTCCACTTT. This translates into CASSPRFIRDLTYNSPLHF.

The chain links TRBV14 to TRBJ1-1, with D perhaps matching TRBD1 (6 bases). Germline V gives CDR1 SGHDN, CDR2 FVKESK. Deletions cut 0 bases from V and 5 bases from J, with 7 bases between. This CDR3 is 13 amino acids long. CDR3: CASSQDQGTEAFF. The CDR3 DNA reads as TGTGCCAGCAGCCAAGATCAGGGGACTGAAGCTTTCTTT.

The chain combines TRBV6-5 with TRBJ2-7; 7 bases line up with TRBD1. Germline V gene sequence: CDR1 MNHEY, CDR2 SVGAGI. CDR3 size: 15 residues. V lost 6 bases and J lost 3; bases outside the gene matches: 11. CDR3 region: CASSPPGTVHYEQYF. CDR3 nucleotides: TGTGCCAGCAGCCCCCCCGGGACAGTTCACTACGAGCAGTACTTC.

J is TRBJ1-1 and V is TRBV19; 7 nucleotides line up with TRBD1. The CDR3 consists of 15 residues. Germline values: CDR1 LNHDA, CDR2 SQIVND (reference sequence). Trimming removed 6 bases from V and 0 bases from J; junction bases left unmatched: 7. CDR3 region: CASRNTGTVNTEAFF. The CDR3 DNA reads as TGTGCCAGTAGAAATACCGGGACAGTGAACACTGAAGCTTTCTTT.

This clone was observed a handful of times. The rearrangement uses TRBV9 and TRBJ2-1; TRBD2 agrees at 10 bases. The V gene end was trimmed by 5 bases and the J gene end by 7 bases; junction bases not matched to a gene: 6. CDR3 size: 14 residues. Germline V lookup: CDR1 SGDLS, CDR2 YYNGEE. This CDR3 reads CASSGSGGNNEQFF. The CDR3 DNA sequence: TGTGCCAGCAGTGGTAGCGGGGGGAATAATGAGCAGTTCTTC.